These 3 T cell receptor beta chains originate from one sample sequenced in a study of cytomegalovirus exposure and HLA in healthy donors. In the PCR, 60 Vbeta and 13 Jbeta primers were used. Sequencing used immunoSEQ multiplex PCR; TCRdb keeps in-frame clones, though not all of them. The repertoire has about 64,000 clones, roughly 85% of them found once; the top ten carry around 10%. The sequencing input was PBMCs. The receptors here all came from a female donor in good health and CMV-seronegative.

The chain employs TRBV9 and TRBJ1-4; the D is unclear. Trimming stripped 4 bases from V and 9 bases from J, with 22 bases between. CDR3 length: 16 residues. Germline CDR1 SGDLS, CDR2 YYNGEE. The CDR3 loop is CASSPRSTGVEKKLFF. The CDR3, as DNA: TGTGCCAGCAGCCCCCGGAGCACCGGGGTAGAAAAAAAACTGTTTTTT.

The rearrangement joins TRBV7-6 to TRBJ1-4; 7 nucleotides line up with TRBD1. This CDR3 region has 17 residues. The germline V gene has CDR1 SGHVS and CDR2 FNYEAQ. V gave up 4 bases and J gave up 0 bases; unmatched junction bases: 8. CDR3 sequence reads: CASSSRTGYPTNEKLFF. CDR3 sequence (DNA): TGTGCCAGCAGCTCGAGGACAGGTTACCCAACTAATGAAAAACTGTTTTTT.

The chain couples TRBV7-9 to TRBJ1-1; TRBD1 matches 10 bases. V was pared by 5 bases and J by 2 bases, with 5 bases of the junction left unmatched. Germline CDR1 SEHNR, CDR2 FQNEAQ (reference sequence). This CDR3 is 15 amino acids long. For the CDR3, the DNA is TGTGCCAGCAGCCATGGACAGGGGGGTAACACTGAAGCTTTCTTT. As protein: CASSHGQGGNTEAFF.